This TCR beta chain was documented in a study of response to subunit inactivated influenza vaccine. TCRdb itself ran the RT-PCR reads through MiXCR, one entry per CDR3 protein. The sample holds 530,000 or so distinct CDR3 sequences, 14% seen once. CDR1 and CDR2 from the germline V gene are SQVTM and ANQGSEA. This CDR3 comprises 14 residues. Findings of the study overall: Authors suggested that a seasonal influenza vaccination recruits few new T cells each time.

This clonotype was detected many times. What it recognizes is unknown. An end of the junction does not agree with germline; a read error may underlie this. The chain uses TRBV29-1 and TRBJ2-2, with 9 bases aligning to TRBD2. The sequence came from a man aged 50 to 60 who received an inactivated influenza vaccine. The sequenced sample was PBMCs from blood, obtained 11 to 12 days after vaccination. In nucleotides, the CDR3 is TGCAGAGTTGATCCGACTAGCGGAGCCGGGGAGCTGTTTTTT. Protein product: CRVDPTSGAGELFF.